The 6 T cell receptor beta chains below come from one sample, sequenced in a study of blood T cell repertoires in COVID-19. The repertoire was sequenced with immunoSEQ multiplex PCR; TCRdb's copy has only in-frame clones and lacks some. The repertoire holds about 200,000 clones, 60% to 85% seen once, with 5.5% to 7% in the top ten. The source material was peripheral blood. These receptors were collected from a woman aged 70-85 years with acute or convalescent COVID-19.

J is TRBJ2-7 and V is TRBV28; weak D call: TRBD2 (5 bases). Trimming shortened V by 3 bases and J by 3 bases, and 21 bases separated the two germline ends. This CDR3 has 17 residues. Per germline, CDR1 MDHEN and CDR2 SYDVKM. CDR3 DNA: TGTGCCAGCAGTTTTTCACCGAAGGTAAACGACTACTACGAGCAGTACTTC. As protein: CASSFSPKVNDYYEQYF.

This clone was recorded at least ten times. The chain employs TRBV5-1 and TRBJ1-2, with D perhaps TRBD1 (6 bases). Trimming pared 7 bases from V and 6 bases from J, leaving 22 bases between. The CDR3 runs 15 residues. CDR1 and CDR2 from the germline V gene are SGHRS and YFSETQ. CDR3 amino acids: CASRFAGRGSDGYTF. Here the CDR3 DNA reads TGCGCCAGCCGATTCGCGGGGAGGGGGTCGGATGGCTACACCTTC. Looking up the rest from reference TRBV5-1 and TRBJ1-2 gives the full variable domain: KAGVTQTPRYLIKTRGQQVTLSCSPISGHRSVSWYQQTPGQGLQFLFEYFSETQRNKGNFPGRFSGRQFSNSRSEMNVSTLELGDSALYLCASRFAGRGSDGYTFGSGTRLTVV.

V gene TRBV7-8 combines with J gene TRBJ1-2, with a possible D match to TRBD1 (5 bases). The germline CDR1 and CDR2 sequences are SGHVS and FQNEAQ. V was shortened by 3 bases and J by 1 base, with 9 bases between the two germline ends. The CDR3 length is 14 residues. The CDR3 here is CASSLQGGNYGYTF. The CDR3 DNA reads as TGTGCCAGCAGCTTGCAGGGTGGTAACTATGGCTACACCTTC.

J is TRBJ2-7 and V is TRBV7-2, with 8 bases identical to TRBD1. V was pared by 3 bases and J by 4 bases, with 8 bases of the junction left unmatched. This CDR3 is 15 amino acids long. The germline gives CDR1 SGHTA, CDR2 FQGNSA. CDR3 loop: CASSFIRDRFYEQYF. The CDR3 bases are TGTGCCAGCAGCTTCATCCGGGACAGGTTTTACGAGCAGTACTTC.

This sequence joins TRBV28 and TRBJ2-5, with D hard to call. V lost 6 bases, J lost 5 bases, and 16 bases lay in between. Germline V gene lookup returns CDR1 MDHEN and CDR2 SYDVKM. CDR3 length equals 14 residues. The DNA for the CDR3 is TGTGCCAGCAGACGACCCCGGGTTCTGGAGACCCAGTACTTC. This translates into CASRRPRVLETQYF.

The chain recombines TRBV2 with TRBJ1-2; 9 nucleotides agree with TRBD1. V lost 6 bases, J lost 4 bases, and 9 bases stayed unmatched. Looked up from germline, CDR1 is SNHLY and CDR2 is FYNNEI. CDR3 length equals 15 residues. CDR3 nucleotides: TGTGCCAGCAGGTGGGACAGGGTCCAGGGCTATGGCTACACCTTC. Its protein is CASRWDRVQGYGYTF. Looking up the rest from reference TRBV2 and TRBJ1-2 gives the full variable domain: EPEVTQTPSHQVTQMGQEVILRCVPISNHLYFYWYRQILGQKVEFLVSFYNNEISEKSEIFDDQFSVERPDGSNFTLKIRSTKLEDSAMYFCASRWDRVQGYGYTFGSGTRLTVV.